This T cell receptor (beta chain) was retrieved from a study of T cells in Graves' hyperthyroidism and ophthalmopathy. Researchers barred patients who had uncontrolled infection, other autoimmune disease, pregnancy or lactation. PBMCs came from less than 11 ml fresh peripheral blood. TCR beta CDR3 regions were amplified from RNA transcripts. Initially, a first-round RT-PCR of the TCR CDR3 employed the HTBI primer set. TCRdb recomputed calls from the multiplex PCR reads with MiXCR, one row per CDR3 protein. The table lists approximately 870,000 distinct CDR3 sequences, about two fifths of them singletons. Overall study results and limits: Stable hyperthyroidism was separated from ophthalmopathy by a model based on 13 V-J features.

The CDR3 has 13 amino acids. The V end lost 7 bases, the J end lost 1 base, and 7 bases lay between the germline ends. Looked up from germline, CDR1 is ENHRY and CDR2 is SYGVKD. This clonotype was counted many times. No antigen is known for it. The sequencing sample was made of blood. This clonotype originated in a man younger than 30 with Graves' hyperthyroidism. This sequence joins TRBV10-3 and TRBJ2-2; tentative D call: TRBD2 (5 bases). This chain's CDR3 is CAIIAGNTGELFF. In nucleotides, the CDR3 is TGTGCCATCATCGCGGGGAACACCGGGGAGCTGTTTTTT.